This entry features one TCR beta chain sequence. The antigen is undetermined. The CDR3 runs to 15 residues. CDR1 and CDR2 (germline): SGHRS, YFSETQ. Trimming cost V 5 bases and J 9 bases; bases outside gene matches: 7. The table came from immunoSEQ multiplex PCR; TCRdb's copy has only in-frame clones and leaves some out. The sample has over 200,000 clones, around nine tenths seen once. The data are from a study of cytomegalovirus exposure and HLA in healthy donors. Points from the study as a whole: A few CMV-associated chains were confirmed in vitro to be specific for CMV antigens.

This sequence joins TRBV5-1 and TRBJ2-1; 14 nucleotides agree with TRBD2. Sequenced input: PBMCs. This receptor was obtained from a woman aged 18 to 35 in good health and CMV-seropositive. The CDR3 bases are TGCGCCAGCAGACCAGGGACTAGCGGGAGTGGTGAGCAGTTCTTC. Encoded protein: CASRPGTSGSGEQFF.